Presented here are 32 T cell receptor beta chains from one specimen sequenced in a study of cytomegalovirus exposure and HLA in healthy donors. Assay used: immunoSEQ multiplex PCR; TCRdb lists only in-frame clones, some missing. The table records under 75,000 clones, 90% to 97% of them present only once. The sample consisted of PBMCs. The receptor source for this set is a woman between 18 and 29 years old in good health and CMV-seronegative.

The chain joins TRBV10-3 to TRBJ2-1; tentatively, D is TRBD1 (6 bases). Germline lookup yields CDR1 ENHRY and CDR2 SYGVKD. The CDR3 runs to 15 residues. V dropped 4 bases and J dropped 12 bases, with 22 bases sitting between them. CDR3 sequence reads: CAISGFGQGSVGQFF. Written as DNA, the CDR3 is TGTGCCATCAGTGGGTTCGGGCAGGGGTCAGTGGGGCAGTTCTTC.

This clone was detected only once. The rearrangement joins TRBV7-2 to TRBJ2-1; the match to TRBD2 covers 10 bases. The germline gives CDR1 SGHTA, CDR2 FQGNSA. V trimming: 5 bases; J trimming: 7 bases; junction bases outside the gene matches: 14. The CDR3 runs 17 residues. This CDR3 reads CASSLTSGAALGNEQFF. CDR3 in DNA: TGTGCCAGCAGCCTAACTAGCGGGGCCGCCCTGGGGAATGAGCAGTTCTTC.

The J gene is TRBJ1-2, the V gene TRBV5-1; D is perhaps TRBD1 (5 bases). CDR3 length: 14 amino acids. Germline V lookup: CDR1 SGHRS, CDR2 YFSETQ. Deletions cut 0 bases from V and 5 bases from J, with 11 bases between. The CDR3 spells CASSLAVGGYGYTF. CDR3 DNA: TGCGCCAGCAGCTTGGCCGTGGGGGGTTATGGCTACACCTTC.

The chain has TRBV6-5 and TRBJ2-1, with 10 bases fitting TRBD1. V lost 2 bases and J lost 4; bases outside the gene matches: 5. CDR3 size: 16 residues. Germline CDR1 MNHEY, CDR2 SVGAGI. CDR3 in DNA: TGTGCCAGCAGTTACCTGAGGACAGGGGGGTACAATGAGCAGTTCTTC. Residues: CASSYLRTGGYNEQFF.

This sequence joins TRBV6-4 and TRBJ2-3; 9 bases are shared with TRBD1. V lost 2 bases to trimming and J lost 5 bases; unmatched junction nucleotides: 8. The CDR3 has 16 amino acids. Germline lookup yields CDR1 MRHNA and CDR2 SNTAGT. CDR3 sequence reads: CASSDRVTGGRDTQYF. The CDR3 coding sequence is TGTGCCAGCAGTGACAGGGTAACAGGGGGCAGAGATACGCAGTATTTT.

This chain uses TRBV28 with TRBJ2-3; D perhaps matches TRBD2 (6 bases). CDR3 length: 13 amino acids. Germline CDR1 MDHEN, CDR2 SYDVKM. Deletions cut 6 bases from V and 8 bases from J, with 15 bases between. In DNA form, the CDR3 reads TGTGCCAGCAGGACCGGGGGTGTGGGTACGCAGTATTTT. Protein product: CASRTGGVGTQYF.

Here the CDR3 reads CASSPSSLRGNTEAFF. The CDR3 DNA reads TGTGCCAGCTCACCTTCGTCCCTTAGGGGGAACACTGAAGCTTTCTTT. The rearrangement links TRBV18 to TRBJ1-1; D may be TRBD1 (5 bases). Trimming removed 3 bases from V and 1 base from J, with 15 bases in between. Germline values: CDR1 KGHSH, CDR2 LQKENI. There are 16 residues in the CDR3. Complete variable domain (other parts from reference TRBV18 and TRBJ1-1): NAGVMQNPRHLVRRRGQEARLRCSPMKGHSHVYWYRQLPEEGLKFMVYLQKENIIDESGMPKERFSAEFPKEGPSILRIQQVVRGDSAAYFCASSPSSLRGNTEAFFGQGTRLTVV.

The chain uses TRBV6-1 and TRBJ1-3, with D possibly matching TRBD1 (5 bases). The CDR3 contains 15 residues. Trimming pared 3 bases from V and 4 bases from J, leaving 13 bases between. Germline V lookup: CDR1 MNHNS, CDR2 SASEGT. CDR3 residues: CASSEGPPTGNTIYF. For the CDR3, the DNA is TGTGCCAGCAGTGAGGGGCCTCCGACCGGAAACACCATATATTTT.

The chain is built from TRBV29-1 and TRBJ1-2; possibly TRBD1 for D (6 bases). This CDR3 has 13 residues. CDR1 is SQVTM and CDR2 is ANQGSEA in the germline V gene. Trimming stripped 7 bases from V and 6 bases from J, with 18 bases between. CDR3: CSAQSGGWNGYTF. Written as DNA, the CDR3 is TGCAGCGCCCAGTCGGGGGGCTGGAATGGCTACACCTTC.

This chain joins TRBV29-1 and TRBJ2-2; D unresolved. Germline V CDR1 and CDR2: SQVTM, ANQGSEA. V lost 5 bases, J lost 3 bases, and 4 bases lay in between. The CDR3 length is 11 residues. In DNA form, the CDR3 reads TGCAGCGTTCGGGACACCGGGGAGCTGTTTTTT. Translation: CSVRDTGELFF.

This CDR3 is CASSLRGGSWNTEAFF. The CDR3 DNA reads as TGTGCCAGCAGCTTGCGGGGGGGCAGTTGGAACACTGAAGCTTTCTTT. The chain couples TRBV5-6 to TRBJ1-1; possible D gene TRBD1, 6 bases. The ends were cut back, 1 base at V and 1 base at J, with 14 bases in the middle. This CDR3 region has 16 residues. CDR1 is SGHDT and CDR2 is YYEEEE in the germline V gene.

The V call is TRBV9, the J call TRBJ2-2, with 8 bases aligning to TRBD2. V shed 0 bases, J shed 0 bases, and the junction held 7 bases outside the gene matches. Germline CDR1 reads SGDLS; CDR2 reads YYNGEE. This CDR3 contains 18 residues. CDR3 DNA sequence: TGTGCCAGCAGCGTAGCTACCGGGAGGGGCCCGAACACCGGGGAGCTGTTTTTT. Amino acids: CASSVATGRGPNTGELFF.

This chain connects TRBV6-5 to TRBJ2-7, with 8 bases that match TRBD1. The CDR3 loop spans 14 amino acids. Germline V lookup: CDR1 MNHEY, CDR2 SVGAGI. V dropped 5 bases and J dropped 3; count of bases not matched to a gene: 6. CDR3 sequence (DNA): TGTGCCAGCAGTCAGGGGGCGGGGAGCTACGAGCAGTACTTC. This codes for CASSQGAGSYEQYF.

The rearrangement links TRBV7-9 to TRBJ1-3, with 9 bases that match TRBD1. Germline V gene data show CDR1 as SEHNR and CDR2 as FQNEAQ (reference sequence). This CDR3 is 14 amino acids long. J was trimmed by 4 bases and V by 11 bases; bases with no gene match: 9. This CDR3 reads CAARTGGQGNTIYF. The DNA for the CDR3 is TGTGCCGCCCGAACAGGGGGCCAAGGAAACACCATATATTTT.

The chain has TRBV7-6 and TRBJ1-2; D ambiguous. This CDR3 is 15 amino acids long. Germline CDR1 is SGHVS and CDR2 is FNYEAQ. Trimming left V 5 bases short and J 0 bases short, with 13 bases between. In DNA, the CDR3 is TGTGCCAGCAGCCCCGTGAGGCCAGCTAACTATGGCTACACCTTC. Residues: CASSPVRPANYGYTF.

The J gene is TRBJ2-7, the V gene TRBV7-9, with D perhaps TRBD1 (6 bases). CDR3 size: 14 residues. Trimming removed 5 bases at V and 5 bases at J, with 16 bases between. The germline CDR1 and CDR2 sequences are SEHNR and FQNEAQ (reference sequence). The CDR3 DNA sequence: TGTGCCAGCAGCCCCCCCCAGGGGTCGGACGAGCAGTACTTC. As protein: CASSPPQGSDEQYF. Full variable domain (missing parts from reference TRBV7-9 and TRBJ2-7): DTGVSQNPRHKITKRGQNVTFRCDPISEHNRLYWYRQTLGQGPEFLTYFQNEAQLEKSRLLSDRFSAERPKGSFSTLEIQRTEQGDSAMYLCASSPPQGSDEQYFGPGTRLTVT.

This chain links TRBV18 with TRBJ1-2; D possibly corresponds to TRBD1 (5 bases). The CDR3 runs to 11 residues. Per germline, CDR1 KGHSH and CDR2 LQKENI. Trimming pared 6 bases from V and 8 bases from J, leaving 10 bases between. CDR3 DNA: TGTGCCAGCTCTGGTGGGGCGGGCTACACCTTC. Protein: CASSGGAGYTF. Using reference TRBV18 and TRBJ1-2 for the parts outside the CDR3, the full variable domain is NAGVMQNPRHLVRRRGQEARLRCSPMKGHSHVYWYRQLPEEGLKFMVYLQKENIIDESGMPKERFSAEFPKEGPSILRIQQVVRGDSAAYFCASSGGAGYTFGSGTRLTVV.

CDR3 in DNA: TGTGCCAGCAGCTCCTTTGTGGACGGGGAGAGCTCCTACGAGCAGTACTTC. Protein: CASSSFVDGESSYEQYF. The J gene is TRBJ2-7, the V gene TRBV28; maybe TRBD2 (5 bases). Looked up from germline, CDR1 is MDHEN and CDR2 is SYDVKM. The V end was cut by 6 bases, the J end by 0 bases, with 21 bases between. The CDR3 is made up of 17 amino acids.

V and J are TRBV5-4 and TRBJ2-7, with TRBD2 as a possible D gene (5 bases). The CDR3 is 14 amino acids. The V gene's germline CDR1 is SGHNT and CDR2 YYREEE (reference sequence). V lost 3 bases and J 0 bases, leaving 10 bases between the germline ends. This chain's CDR3 is CASSSTTISYEQYF. In nucleotides, the CDR3 is TGTGCCAGCAGCTCGACGACTATCTCCTACGAGCAGTACTTC.

This chain connects TRBV7-3 to TRBJ2-3; possible D gene TRBD2, 5 bases. The germline V gene has CDR1 SGHTA and CDR2 FQGTGA. Trimming left V 1 base short and J 0 bases short, with 26 bases between. The CDR3 has 21 amino acids. The CDR3 DNA reads as TGTGCCAGCAGCTTAAAGGGAGTTGAAGGCCACGTCTTTTCTAGCACAGATACGCAGTATTTT. Amino acids: CASSLKGVEGHVFSSTDTQYF.

This clone was counted a single time. The chain is built from TRBV4-1 and TRBJ2-1, with 7 bases matching TRBD2. With V trimmed by 2 bases and J by 3 bases, 7 bases remained unmatched. The germline V gene encodes CDR1 MGHRA and CDR2 YSYEKL. The CDR3 totals 16 residues. CDR3 sequence reads: CASSQPGTTLYNEQFF. CDR3 bases: TGCGCCAGCAGCCAACCCGGGACTACCCTCTACAATGAGCAGTTCTTC.

This chain links TRBV19 with TRBJ1-1, with D tentatively TRBD1 (6 bases). CDR1 and CDR2 (germline): LNHDA, SQIVND (reference sequence). Trimming cost V 4 bases and J 6 bases, with 12 bases left between them. The CDR3 runs 13 residues. In DNA, the CDR3 is TGTGCCAGTAGTAGGGGGACACTCGCTGAAGCTTTCTTT. Amino acids: CASSRGTLAEAFF.

The V gene is TRBV6-5, the J gene TRBJ2-1, with 12 bases fitting TRBD2. The CDR3 is 14 residues long. Unmatched junction bases numbered 3, after V lost 8 bases and J lost 4 bases. In germline, CDR1 is MNHEY, CDR2 SVGAGI. The chain's CDR3 is CASGLAGQYNEQFF. The CDR3 DNA is TGTGCCAGCGGACTAGCGGGACAGTACAATGAGCAGTTCTTC.

By its share, this clone is medium-sized (0.01 to 0.1%). The chain is built from TRBV28 and TRBJ2-1; 7 bases map to TRBD2. This CDR3 has 16 amino acids. The junction had 13 bases not matched to a gene; V was cut back by 3 bases and J by 8 bases. Germline CDR1 MDHEN, CDR2 SYDVKM. The CDR3 sequence is CASSFPGAAGLYEQFF. The CDR3 nucleotides read TGTGCCAGCAGTTTCCCTGGGGCAGCGGGATTATATGAGCAGTTCTTC. Complete variable domain (other parts from reference TRBV28 and TRBJ2-1): DVKVTQSSRYLVKRTGEKVFLECVQDMDHENMFWYRQDPGLGLRLIYFSYDVKMKEKGDIPEGYSVSREKKERFSLILESASTNQTSMYLCASSFPGAAGLYEQFFGPGTRLTVL.

The V and J genes are TRBV2 and TRBJ2-5, with 8 bases matching TRBD1. Germline values: CDR1 SNHLY, CDR2 FYNNEI. V shed 7 bases and J 9 bases; nucleotides not matched to a gene: 13. The CDR3 is 14 residues long. The CDR3 DNA reads as TGTGCCAGCATGGTAGGACAGGGCTTTGGGGCCCAGTACTTC. This gives the protein CASMVGQGFGAQYF.

The V call is TRBV7-2, the J call TRBJ1-1; 7 bases line up with TRBD1. Germline assignment: CDR1 SGHTA and CDR2 FQGNSA. Trimming cost V 5 bases and J 7 bases; bases outside gene matches: 4. The CDR3 extends over 12 amino acids. CDR3 coding DNA: TGTGCCAGCAGCCCTCGGACAGGTGAAGCTTTCTTT. Its translation: CASSPRTGEAFF.

This clone was seen a single time. The chain links TRBV7-8 to TRBJ2-3, with a tentative D call TRBD1 (6 bases). The CDR3 length is 16 residues. V lost 5 bases and J 3 bases, leaving 18 bases between the germline ends. CDR1 is SGHVS, CDR2 FQNEAQ, per germline. The CDR3 spells CASSPGAPGQTDTQYF. In DNA form, the CDR3 reads TGTGCCAGCAGCCCTGGCGCCCCCGGACAGACAGATACGCAGTATTTT.

The chain carries TRBV28 and TRBJ1-2; TRBD1 matches 9 bases. With V trimmed by 7 bases and J by 6 bases, 3 bases remained unmatched. The CDR3 length is 12 residues. The germline V gene encodes CDR1 MDHEN and CDR2 SYDVKM. CDR3 sequence: CASTRTGDGYTF. The CDR3 DNA sequence: TGTGCCAGCACCCGGACAGGGGATGGCTACACCTTC.

The V call is TRBV4-1, the J call TRBJ2-1; 8 nucleotides line up with TRBD1. Germline loops: CDR1 MGHRA, CDR2 YSYEKL. J gave up 9 bases and V 0 bases, and 10 bases lay outside the gene matches. This CDR3 has 16 residues. The CDR3 loop is CASSQDAGGDWGEQFF. In nucleotides, the CDR3 is TGCGCCAGCAGCCAAGATGCAGGGGGCGATTGGGGTGAGCAGTTCTTC.

The rearrangement links TRBV10-2 to TRBJ1-2, with D perhaps TRBD1 (5 bases). V was clipped by 4 bases and J by 3 bases, with 12 bases between them. Germline CDR1 and CDR2: WSHSY and SAAADI. The CDR3 sequence is 14 residues long. The CDR3 here is CASSVGRADYGYTF. CDR3 DNA: TGCGCCAGCAGTGTAGGCAGGGCCGACTATGGCTACACCTTC.

This chain uses TRBV7-9 with TRBJ2-3; 9 bases are a match to TRBD2. Germline CDR1 SEHNR, CDR2 FQNEAQ (reference sequence). The CDR3 runs to 16 residues. The ends lost 5 bases at V and 5 bases at J; junction bases unmatched: 11. CDR3 sequence (DNA): TGTGCCAGCAGCGCCGTTTTAGCGGGAGCGGTAGATACGCAGTATTTT. Its translation: CASSAVLAGAVDTQYF.

The chain carries TRBV6-5 and TRBJ2-7, with 7 positions matching TRBD1. The CDR3 is made up of 13 amino acids. The V and J ends lost 2 bases and 7 bases, in that order; junction bases with no gene match: 5. Germline V gene sequence: CDR1 MNHEY, CDR2 SVGAGI. The CDR3 here is CASSYPPTGEQYF. The CDR3 DNA reads TGTGCCAGCAGTTACCCACCGACAGGGGAGCAGTACTTC.